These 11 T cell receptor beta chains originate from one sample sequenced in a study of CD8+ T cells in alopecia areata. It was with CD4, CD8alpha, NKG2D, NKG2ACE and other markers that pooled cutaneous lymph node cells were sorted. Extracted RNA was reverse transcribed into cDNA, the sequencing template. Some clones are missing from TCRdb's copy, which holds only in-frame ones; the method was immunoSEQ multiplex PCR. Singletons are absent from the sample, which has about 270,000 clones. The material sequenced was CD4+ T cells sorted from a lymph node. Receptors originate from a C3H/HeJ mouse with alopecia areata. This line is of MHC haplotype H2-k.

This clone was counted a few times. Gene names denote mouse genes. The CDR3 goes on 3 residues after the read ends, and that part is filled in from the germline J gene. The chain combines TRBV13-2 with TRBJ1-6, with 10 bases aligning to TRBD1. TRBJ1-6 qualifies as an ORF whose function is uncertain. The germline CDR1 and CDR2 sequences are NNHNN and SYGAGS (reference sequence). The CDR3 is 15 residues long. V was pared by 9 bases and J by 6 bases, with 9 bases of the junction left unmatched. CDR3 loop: CAKPAGQGFNSPLYF. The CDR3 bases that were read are TGTGCCAAACCGGCGGGACAGGGGTTTAATTCGCCC.

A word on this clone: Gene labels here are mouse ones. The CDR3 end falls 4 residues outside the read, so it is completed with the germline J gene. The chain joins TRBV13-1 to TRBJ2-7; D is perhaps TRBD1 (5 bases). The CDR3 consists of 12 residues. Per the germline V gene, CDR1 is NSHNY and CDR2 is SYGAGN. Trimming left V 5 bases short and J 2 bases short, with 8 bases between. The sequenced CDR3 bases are TGTGCCAGCAGGCAGGGTGCCTAT. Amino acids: CASRQGAY. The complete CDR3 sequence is CASRQGAYEQYF.

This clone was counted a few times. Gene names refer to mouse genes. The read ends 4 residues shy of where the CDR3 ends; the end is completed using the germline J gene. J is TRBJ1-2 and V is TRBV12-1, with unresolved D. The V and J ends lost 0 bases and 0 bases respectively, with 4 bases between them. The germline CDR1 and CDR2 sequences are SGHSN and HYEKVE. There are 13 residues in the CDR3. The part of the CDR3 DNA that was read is TGTGCCAGCTCTCTCCAGACAAACTCC. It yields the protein CASSLQTNS. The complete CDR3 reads CASSLQTNSDYTF.

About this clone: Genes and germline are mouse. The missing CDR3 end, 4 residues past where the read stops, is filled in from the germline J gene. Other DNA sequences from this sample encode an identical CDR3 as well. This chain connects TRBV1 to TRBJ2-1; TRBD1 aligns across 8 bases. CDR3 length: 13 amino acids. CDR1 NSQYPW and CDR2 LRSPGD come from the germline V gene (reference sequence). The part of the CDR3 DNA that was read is TGCACCTGCAGTGGCCAGGGGGCCGCT. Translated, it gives CTCSGQGAA. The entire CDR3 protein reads CTCSGQGAAEQFF.

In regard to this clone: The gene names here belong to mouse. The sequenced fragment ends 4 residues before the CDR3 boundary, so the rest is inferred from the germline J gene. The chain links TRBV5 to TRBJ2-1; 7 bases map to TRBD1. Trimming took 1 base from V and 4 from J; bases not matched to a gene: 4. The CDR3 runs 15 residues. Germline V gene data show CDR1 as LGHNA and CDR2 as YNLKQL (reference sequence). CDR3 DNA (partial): TGTGCCAGCAGCCAAGGCCGGGACAGTTATGCT. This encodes CASSQGRDSYA. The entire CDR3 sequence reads CASSQGRDSYAEQFF.

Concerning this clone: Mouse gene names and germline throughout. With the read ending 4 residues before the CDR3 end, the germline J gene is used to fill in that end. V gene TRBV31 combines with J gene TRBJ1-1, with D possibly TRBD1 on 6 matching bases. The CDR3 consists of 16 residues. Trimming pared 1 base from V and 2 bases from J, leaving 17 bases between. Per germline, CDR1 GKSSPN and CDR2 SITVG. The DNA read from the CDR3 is TGTGCCTGGAGTCCCCTCGGGACATCCCTTAACACA. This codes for CAWSPLGTSLNT. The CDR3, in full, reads CAWSPLGTSLNTEVFF.

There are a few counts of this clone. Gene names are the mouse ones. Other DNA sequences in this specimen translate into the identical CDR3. CDR3 DNA, as far as it was read: TGTGCCAGCAGCCCGACAGGGGAGAACACA. Its protein is CASSPTGENT. The full CDR3 sequence reads CASSPTGENTEVFF. The rearrangement links TRBV5 to TRBJ1-1; TRBD1 aligns across 8 bases. The DNA ends 4 residues before the CDR3 does, and the rest of the CDR3 is filled in from the germline J gene. This CDR3 comprises 14 residues. V shed 4 bases and J 0 bases; nucleotides not matched to a gene: 1. Germline V gene sequence: CDR1 LGHNA, CDR2 YNLKQL (reference sequence).

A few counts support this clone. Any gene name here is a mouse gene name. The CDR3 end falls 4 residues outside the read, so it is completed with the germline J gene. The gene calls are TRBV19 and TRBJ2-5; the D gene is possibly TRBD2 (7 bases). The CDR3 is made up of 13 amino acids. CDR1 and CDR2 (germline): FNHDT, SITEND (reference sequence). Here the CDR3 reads CASKGGRGDTQYF. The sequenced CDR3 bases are TGTGCCAGCAAAGGGGGGCGCGGGGAC.

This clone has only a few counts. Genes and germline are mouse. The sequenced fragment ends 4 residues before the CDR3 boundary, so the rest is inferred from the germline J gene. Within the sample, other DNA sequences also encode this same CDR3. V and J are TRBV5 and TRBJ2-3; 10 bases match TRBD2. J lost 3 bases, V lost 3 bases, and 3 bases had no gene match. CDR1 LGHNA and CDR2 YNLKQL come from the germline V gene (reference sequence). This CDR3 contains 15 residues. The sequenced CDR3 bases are TGTGCCAGCAGCCAGACTGGGGGGTGGGCAGAA. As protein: CASSQTGGWAE. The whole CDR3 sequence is CASSQTGGWAETLYF.

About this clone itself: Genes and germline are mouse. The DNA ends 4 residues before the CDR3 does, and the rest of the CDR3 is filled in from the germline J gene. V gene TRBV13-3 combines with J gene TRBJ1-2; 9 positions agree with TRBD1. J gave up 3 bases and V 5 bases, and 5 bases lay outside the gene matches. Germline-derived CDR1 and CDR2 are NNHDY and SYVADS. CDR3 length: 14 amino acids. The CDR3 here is CASSYRGRDSDYTF. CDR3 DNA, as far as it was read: TGTGCCAGCAGCTACAGGGGGCGCGACTCC.

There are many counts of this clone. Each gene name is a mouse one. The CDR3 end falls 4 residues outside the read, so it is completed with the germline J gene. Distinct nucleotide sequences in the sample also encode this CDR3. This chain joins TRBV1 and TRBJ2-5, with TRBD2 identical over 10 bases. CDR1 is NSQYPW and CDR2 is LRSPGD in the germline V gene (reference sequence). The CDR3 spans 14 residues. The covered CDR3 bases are TGCACCTGCAGTGCAGACTGGGGGGGCGAC. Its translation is CTCSADWGGD. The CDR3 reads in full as CTCSADWGGDTQYF.